A selection of T cell receptor beta chains follows, all from one sample in a study of blood T cell repertoires in COVID-19. Measured with immunoSEQ multiplex PCR; TCRdb has only the in-frame clones, and not every one. The table has about 89,000 clones, more than 90% seen once; the top ten hold 3.5% to 5%. Sequencing was carried out using peripheral blood. These receptors all stem from a human donor with active COVID-19. The donor label of this sample is uncertain. The CDR3 runs from the conserved cysteine through the conserved F or W. A D gene is named only where the DNA matches it firmly. Clone size appears in some rows only: once, few, many, or a class for an expanded clone.

d_gene,v_gene,abundance,j_gene,CDR3aa,CDR3nt
TRBD2,TRBV29-1,.,TRBJ2-2,CSGGSASGPKGTGELFF,TGCAGCGGAGGGTCCGCTAGCGGACCTAAGGGGACCGGGGAGCTGTTTTTT
TRBD1,TRBV7-9,.,TRBJ1-4,CASSLDRATNEKLFF,TGTGCCAGCAGCCTCGACAGGGCAACTAATGAAAAACTGTTTTTT
TRBD2,TRBV9,.,TRBJ2-3,CASSANSGPKDTQYF,TGTGCCAGCAGCGCCAATAGCGGGCCCAAAGATACGCAGTATTTT
.,TRBV27,.,TRBJ2-5,CASRTRREVKETQYF,TGTGCCAGCAGAACCCGGCGGGAAGTCAAAGAGACCCAGTACTTC
TRBD1,TRBV2,few,TRBJ2-7,CASSTGQGYEQYF,TGTGCCAGCAGTACGGGACAGGGCTACGAGCAGTACTTC
TRBD1,TRBV4-3,.,TRBJ2-2,CASSQADRETGELFF,TGCGCCAGCAGCCAAGCGGACAGGGAAACCGGGGAGCTGTTTTTT
.,TRBV18,.,TRBJ1-1,CASSGTGRTEAFF,TGTGCCAGCTCAGGAACTGGGAGGACTGAAGCTTTCTTT
TRBD1,TRBV14,.,TRBJ2-7,CASSRMTGGTAEQYF,TGTGCCAGCAGCCGCATGACAGGGGGAACGGCCGAGCAGTACTTC
.,TRBV27,.,TRBJ2-4,CASSRYAGAGAKNIQYF,TGTGCCAGCAGCCGCTACGCAGGGGCGGGCGCCAAAAACATTCAGTACTTC
.,TRBV7-2,once,TRBJ2-7,CASSPRGHTSYEQYF,TGTGCCAGCAGCCCCAGGGGCCACACCTCCTACGAGCAGTACTTC
TRBD1,TRBV19,.,TRBJ1-1,CASSGDRDTEAFF,TGTGCCAGTAGTGGCGACAGGGACACTGAAGCTTTCTTT
TRBD1,TRBV7-9,.,TRBJ2-1,CASSHAGQGVDEQFF,TGTGCCAGCAGCCATGCGGGACAGGGTGTTGATGAGCAGTTCTTC
TRBD1,TRBV25-1,.,TRBJ2-5,CASSAAGTGLRETQYF,TGTGCCAGCAGTGCTGCCGGGACAGGGCTCAGGGAGACCCAGTACTTC
TRBD2,TRBV4-3,.,TRBJ2-7,CASSRASGSSYEQYF,TGCGCCAGCAGCCGTGCTAGCGGGAGCTCCTACGAGCAGTACTTC
.,TRBV7-2,once,TRBJ1-5,CASSEGGQRNQPQHF,TGTGCCAGCAGCGAAGGGGGTCAGCGCAATCAGCCCCAGCATTTT
.,TRBV5-4,.,TRBJ2-4,CASSFSGIGIQYF,TGTGCCAGCAGCTTTTCAGGTATTGGCATTCAGTACTTC
TRBD2,TRBV6-2/TRBV6-3,.,TRBJ2-7,CASSAPGGVAEQYF,TGTGCCAGCAGTGCCCCGGGAGGGGTGGCAGAGCAGTACTTC
.,TRBV11-3,.,TRBJ2-7,CASSLDFFLAEQYF,TGTGCCAGCAGCTTAGATTTTTTTCTAGCCGAGCAGTACTTC
TRBD1,TRBV6-5,.,TRBJ2-1,CASSRRSDRGDEQFF,TGTGCCAGCAGCCGCAGGTCTGACAGGGGGGATGAGCAGTTCTTC
TRBD1,TRBV5-1,.,TRBJ1-2,CASRLNLDRSGNGYTF,TGCGCCAGCAGGCTGAATTTGGACAGGTCGGGAAATGGCTACACCTTC